This TCR beta chain was sequenced during a study of T-cell memory formation after mild COVID-19. Study conclusions and caveats: Day 37-peaking second-wave clones had unconfirmed SARS-CoV-2 specificity.

About this clonotype itself: The antigen remains undetermined.

The V end lost 0 bases, the J end lost 3 bases, and 2 bases lay between the germline ends. This CDR3 is built from 12 residues. CDR1 and CDR2 from the germline V gene are LGHNA and YNFKEQ. TCRdb itself ran the 5' RACE reads through MiXCR, one entry per CDR3 protein. The sample has fewer than 500,000 distinct CDR3 sequences; around 25% are singletons. The TCR sequence derives from an adult woman who had mild COVID-19 (a few samples of this study predate the infection). Cell type and time point are not known. The sequencing sample was made of PBMCs or a T cell subset sorted from them (not recorded which). The chain recombines TRBV4-2 with TRBJ2-5; D gene ambiguous. The CDR3 DNA sequence: TGTGCCAGCAGCCAAGAGAAAGAGACCCAGTACTTC. It encodes CASSQEKETQYF.